What follows are 22 T cell receptor beta chains derived from one specimen sequenced in a study of shared clonotypes between healthy human individuals. Some clones are missing from TCRdb's copy, which holds only in-frame ones; the method was immunoSEQ multiplex PCR. The sample shows about 490,000 clones, 70% to 80% of them seen only once. Material for sequencing was PBMCs. These TCRs come from a middle-aged woman in good health. Some clones in this sample may be carry-over from other donors' samples.

V is TRBV5-1 and J is TRBJ2-2, with 9 bases aligning to TRBD2. Unmatched junction bases numbered 6, after V lost 0 bases and J lost 3 bases. The CDR3 totals 17 residues. Germline CDR1 and CDR2: SGHRS and YFSETQ. CDR3 sequence (DNA): TGCGCCAGCAGCTTGGTCCCGCGGGAGGGGTACACCGGGGAGCTGTTTTTT. Residues: CASSLVPREGYTGELFF.

V gene TRBV29-1 combines with J gene TRBJ2-5; TRBD1 matches at 8 bases. J was trimmed by 3 bases and V by 7 bases; bases with no gene match: 10. Germline loops: CDR1 SQVTM, CDR2 ANQGSEA. The CDR3 is 14 amino acids. The CDR3 loop is CSASIGQGKETQYF. DNA for the CDR3: TGCAGCGCCTCAATCGGACAGGGTAAAGAGACCCAGTACTTC.

This chain connects TRBV27 to TRBJ2-2; 8 bases agree with TRBD2. The V gene's germline CDR1 is MNHEY and CDR2 SMNVEV (reference sequence). This CDR3 contains 18 residues. The trim removed 7 bases at V and 4 bases at J, leaving 17 bases unmatched. The CDR3 spells CASIPIGRAGFSTGELFF. CDR3 sequence (DNA): TGTGCCAGCATACCTATCGGGAGGGCCGGATTTTCCACCGGGGAGCTGTTTTTT.

The V call is TRBV11-1, the J call TRBJ2-1; D is undetermined. V was trimmed by 4 bases and J by 4 bases, leaving 11 bases between them. Germline V gives CDR1 SGHAT, CDR2 FQDESV (reference sequence). The length of the CDR3 is 14 residues. This CDR3 reads CASSSDLDYNEQFF. CDR3 nucleotide sequence: TGTGCCAGCAGCTCCGACTTAGATTACAATGAGCAGTTCTTC.

This clone occurred many times. This chain connects TRBV12-5 to TRBJ1-2; 8 positions match TRBD1. Germline trimming cut 9 bases from V and 0 bases from J; bases unmatched to any gene: 9. The CDR3 covers 15 residues. Germline V gene data show CDR1 as LGHNT and CDR2 as FRNRAP. The CDR3 sequence: CARKLRGRANYGYTF. The CDR3 DNA reads TGTGCTAGGAAACTCAGGGGGCGGGCTAACTATGGCTACACCTTC. Full variable domain (outside the CDR3, taken from reference TRBV12-5 and TRBJ1-2): DARVTQTPRHKVTEMGQEVTMRCQPILGHNTVFWYRQTMMQGLELLAYFRNRAPLDDSGMPKDRFSAEMPDATLATLKIQPSEPRDSAVYFCARKLRGRANYGYTFGSGTRLTVV.

This clone was seen more than once but under ten times. The V call is TRBV4-2, the J call TRBJ1-1; the match to TRBD1 covers 8 bases. The CDR3 runs to 15 residues. The germline gives CDR1 LGHNA, CDR2 YNFKEQ. V lost 3 bases, J lost 0 bases, and 3 bases stayed unmatched. As DNA, the CDR3 is TGTGCCAGCAGCCATGGGACAGGCATGAACACTGAAGCTTTCTTT. It yields the protein CASSHGTGMNTEAFF.

This chain links TRBV27 with TRBJ1-2; 9 bases map to TRBD1. Germline values: CDR1 MNHEY, CDR2 SMNVEV (reference sequence). Germline trimming cut 1 base from V and 2 bases from J; bases unmatched to any gene: 5. The length of the CDR3 is 16 residues. The CDR3 region is CASSLYGTGKNYGYTF. In nucleotides, the CDR3 is TGTGCCAGCAGTTTATACGGGACAGGGAAAAACTATGGCTACACCTTC.

V gene TRBV20-1 combines with J gene TRBJ1-1; D not certain. CDR3 length equals 10 residues. CDR1 and CDR2 (germline): DFQATT, SNEGSKA (reference sequence). V was shortened by 3 bases and J by 9 bases, with 8 bases between the two germline ends. The CDR3 DNA reads TGCAGTGCTAGCTCGGCCCAAGCTTTCTTT. Translating gives CSASSAQAFF.

This sequence joins TRBV7-2 and TRBJ1-4, with a possible D match to TRBD1 (6 bases). V lost 6 bases and J lost 0, with 8 bases in between. CDR3 size: 14 residues. Germline V gene lookup returns CDR1 SGHTA and CDR2 FQGNSA. CDR3 DNA sequence: TGTGCCAGCAGGAAGGGGGCAACTAATGAAAAACTGTTTTTT. This gives the protein CASRKGATNEKLFF.

V gene TRBV6-5 combines with J gene TRBJ2-1; D unclear. The V and J ends lost 0 bases and 0 bases respectively, with 9 bases between them. Germline CDR1 reads MNHEY; CDR2 reads SVGAGI. The CDR3 is made up of 16 amino acids. CDR3 nucleotide sequence: TGTGCCAGCAGTTACTCGTCGTTGAGCTCCTACAATGAGCAGTTCTTC. It is translated as CASSYSSLSSYNEQFF.

This chain uses TRBV27 with TRBJ2-3; TRBD2 matches 11 bases. The CDR3 runs to 16 residues. The trim removed 6 bases at V and 1 base at J, leaving 6 bases unmatched. Germline CDR1 reads MNHEY; CDR2 reads SMNVEV (reference sequence). CDR3 DNA sequence: TGTGCCAGCAGAGAACCGGGACTAGCGGGCACAGATACGCAGTATTTT. Translation gives CASREPGLAGTDTQYF.

This chain connects TRBV11-2 to TRBJ2-2; TRBD2 aligns across 8 bases. This CDR3 is 16 amino acids long. Germline V gene data show CDR1 as SGHAT and CDR2 as FQNNGV. V was pared by 3 bases and J by 4 bases, with 7 bases of the junction left unmatched. The CDR3 coding sequence is TGTGCCAGCAGCTTTGGCCTAGCGGGTCTCACCGGGGAGCTGTTTTTT. Its protein is CASSFGLAGLTGELFF.

Note on this clone: At one end, the junction sequence differs from germline, possibly due to a read error. The chain joins TRBV7-7 to TRBJ2-2, with D hard to call. Germline CDR1 SSHAT, CDR2 FNYEAQ (reference sequence). The CDR3 consists of 13 residues. CDR3 sequence reads: CASSLSNTGELFF. The DNA for the CDR3 is TGTGCTAGCAGCCTTTCGAACACCGGGGAGCTGTTTTTT.

This sequence joins TRBV11-2 and TRBJ2-5; D remains unclear. The V and J ends lost 5 bases and 2 bases respectively, with 18 bases between them. The CDR3 runs to 16 residues. CDR1 is SGHAT, CDR2 FQNNGV, per germline. The CDR3 loop is CASSVSPLTQQETQYF. As DNA, the CDR3 is TGTGCCAGCAGCGTCTCCCCCCTCACACAACAAGAGACCCAGTACTTC. Using reference TRBV11-2 and TRBJ2-5 for the parts outside the CDR3, the full variable domain is EAGVAQSPRYKIIEKRQSVAFWCNPISGHATLYWYQQILGQGPKLLIQFQNNGVVDDSQLPKDRFSAERLKGVDSTLKIQPAKLEDSAVYLCASSVSPLTQQETQYFGPGTRLLVL.

The J gene is TRBJ1-2, the V gene TRBV30; TRBD1 is a possible D gene (5 bases). The germline V and J ends were trimmed by 1 base and 7 bases, with 10 bases remaining between them. The CDR3 runs to 12 residues. The germline V gene has CDR1 GTSNPN and CDR2 SVGIG (reference sequence). CDR3 bases: TGTGCCTGGAGTGAGCAGGGACTTGGCTACACCTTC. Amino acids: CAWSEQGLGYTF. Full variable domain (rest looked up from reference TRBV30 and TRBJ1-2): SQTIHQWPATLVQPVGSPLSLECTVEGTSNPNLYWYRQAAGRGLQLLFYSVGIGQISSEVPQNLSASRPQDRQFILSSKKLLLSDSGFYLCAWSEQGLGYTFGSGTRLTVV.

This clone appeared a single time. The chain recombines TRBV5-1 with TRBJ2-7; a possible D gene is TRBD2 (6 bases). Trimming left V 3 bases short and J 4 bases short, with 14 bases between. The CDR3 is 14 residues long. CDR1 is SGHRS and CDR2 is YFSETQ in the germline V gene. CDR3 in DNA: TGCGCCAGCAGCTATGATAGCGGAGATTACGAGCAGTACTTC. It yields the protein CASSYDSGDYEQYF.

This clone was picked up many times. J is TRBJ2-2 and V is TRBV30, with D uncertain. Germline CDR1 and CDR2: GTSNPN and SVGIG (reference sequence). V was shortened by 0 bases and J by 1 base, with 6 bases between the two germline ends. The CDR3 consists of 14 residues. Here the CDR3 reads CAWSVRRNTGELFF. In DNA form, the CDR3 reads TGTGCCTGGAGTGTGAGGCGGAACACCGGGGAGCTGTTTTTT. The full variable domain, in which reference TRBV30 and TRBJ2-2 provide the parts outside the CDR3, is SQTIHQWPATLVQPVGSPLSLECTVEGTSNPNLYWYRQAAGRGLQLLFYSVGIGQISSEVPQNLSASRPQDRQFILSSKKLLLSDSGFYLCAWSVRRNTGELFFGEGSRLTVL.

This clone was recorded once. The chain uses TRBV28 and TRBJ2-5; tentative D call: TRBD2 (6 bases). The J call may not be correct, given that the DNA end is closer to TRBJ2-7. This CDR3 is built from 12 residues. Germline V CDR1 and CDR2: MDHEN, SYDVKM. The CDR3 is CASSLAGYEQYF. CDR3 coding DNA: TGTGCCAGCAGTTTAGCGGGATACGAGCAGTACTTC.

The J gene is TRBJ2-4, the V gene TRBV28, with TRBD1 as a possible D gene (6 bases). The CDR3 length is 13 residues. CDR1 and CDR2 from the germline V gene are MDHEN and SYDVKM. V was cut by 5 bases and J by 7 bases, with 12 bases left in between. The CDR3 spells CASSDLGANIQYF. The CDR3 DNA reads as TGTGCCAGCAGTGACCTGGGGGCCAACATTCAGTACTTC.

The chain employs TRBV28 and TRBJ2-7; perhaps TRBD1 as D (5 bases). The V end lost 5 bases, the J end lost 3 bases, and 32 bases lay between the germline ends. Germline V gene sequence: CDR1 MDHEN, CDR2 SYDVKM. This CDR3 is built from 20 residues. Here the CDR3 reads CASSANRGCQWPAVDYEQYF. The CDR3, as DNA: TGTGCCAGCAGTGCGAATAGGGGATGTCAGTGGCCGGCGGTGGACTACGAGCAGTACTTC.

V gene TRBV28 combines with J gene TRBJ2-3, with 10 bases lining up with TRBD2. J was trimmed by 5 bases and V by 5 bases; bases with no gene match: 10. This CDR3 region has 16 residues. Germline V CDR1 and CDR2: MDHEN, SYDVKM. CDR3 protein: CASSLAGEEVRDTQYF. DNA for the CDR3: TGTGCCAGCAGTCTAGCGGGAGAGGAGGTCAGAGATACGCAGTATTTT.

V and J are TRBV11-2 and TRBJ2-2, with 14 bases matching TRBD2. Per the germline V gene, CDR1 is SGHAT and CDR2 is FQNNGV. Unmatched junction bases numbered 6, after V lost 4 bases and J lost 5 bases. This CDR3 has 17 residues. CDR3 in amino acids: CASSYPGLAGVTGELFF. In DNA form, the CDR3 reads TGTGCCAGCAGCTACCCGGGACTAGCGGGAGTGACCGGGGAGCTGTTTTTT.